Listed below are T cell receptor beta chains from one sample, sequenced in a study of vaccination and CD4 T cells after COVID-19. Their antigen targets remain unknown. TCRdb ran MiXCR on the PCR reads and lists one entry per CDR3 protein. The repertoire holds about 19,000 distinct CDR3 sequences, 51% seen once, with about a tenth in the top ten. Sequencing used CD4+ T cells from blood, cultured in vitro, obtained before SARS-CoV-2 vaccination. These receptor sequences come from a human donor who had recovered from COVID-19. Each CDR3 is given without its conserved first and last residue.

j_gene: TRBJ1-5
v_gene: TRBV6-1
CDR3aa: ASSSGGANQPQH

j_gene: TRBJ2-1
v_gene: TRBV19
CDR3aa: ASSPRPPHSLNEQF

j_gene: TRBJ2-1
v_gene: TRBV2
CDR3aa: ASRGDRGEYNEQF

j_gene: TRBJ2-5
v_gene: TRBV28
CDR3aa: ASSLLNRGETQY

j_gene: TRBJ1-2
v_gene: TRBV12-3/TRBV12-4
CDR3aa: ASSQANYGYT

j_gene: TRBJ2-2
v_gene: TRBV6-1
CDR3aa: ATRLAAHTGELF

j_gene: TRBJ2-7
v_gene: TRBV27
CDR3aa: ASRRQGNLRDEQY

j_gene: TRBJ2-7
v_gene: TRBV20-1
CDR3aa: SADGTSGFSYEQY

j_gene: TRBJ2-5
v_gene: TRBV24-1
CDR3aa: ATSETPGQSYQETQY

j_gene: TRBJ2-1
v_gene: TRBV19
CDR3aa: ASSLSGTRA

j_gene: TRBJ2-7
v_gene: TRBV6-1
CDR3aa: ASSGLAGGSYEQY